Listed here are 11 T cell receptor beta chains from one sample, sequenced in a study of blood T cell repertoires in COVID-19. Assay: immunoSEQ multiplex PCR; the TCRdb copy retains only in-frame clones and omits some. This table has over 100,000 clones, roughly 88% appearing once. Sequencing input: peripheral blood. The receptors stem from a woman between 65 and 79 years old with acute or convalescent COVID-19.

The rearrangement uses TRBV28 and TRBJ2-5; the match to TRBD1 covers 8 bases. J was trimmed by 5 bases and V by 3 bases; bases with no gene match: 11. Germline V gives CDR1 MDHEN, CDR2 SYDVKM. This CDR3 spans 16 amino acids. The DNA of the CDR3 is TGTGCCAGCAGTTTGATGGCAGGGGGCAGGATGGAGACCCAGTACTTC. Translating gives CASSLMAGGRMETQYF.

This clone is a singleton in its sample. The chain joins TRBV3-1 (or the pseudogene TRBV3-2) to TRBJ2-5; D might be TRBD2 (5 bases). The V gene lost 3 bases and the J gene lost 1 base, with 12 bases spanning the gap. Germline loops: CDR1 LGHDT, CDR2 YNNKEL (reference sequence). The CDR3 is 15 residues long. CDR3 residues: CASSHFPGIQETQYF. In DNA form, the CDR3 reads TGTGCCAGCAGCCATTTCCCGGGGATCCAAGAGACCCAGTACTTC.

In this sample, this clone turned up once. V usage is TRBV7-3 and J usage is TRBJ2-5; 8 bases map to TRBD2. CDR1 is SGHTA and CDR2 is FQGTGA in the germline V gene. J gave up 7 bases and V 5 bases, and 12 bases lay outside the gene matches. The CDR3 has 15 amino acids. This CDR3 is CASSPRGGIKGTQYF. The CDR3, as DNA: TGTGCCAGCAGCCCTCGGGGGGGGATCAAAGGGACCCAGTACTTC.

This rearrangement joins TRBV27 to TRBJ2-3; possibly TRBD1 for D (6 bases). This CDR3 has 16 residues. Trimming pared 4 bases from V and 0 bases from J, leaving 14 bases between. Germline V gene sequence: CDR1 MNHEY, CDR2 SMNVEV (reference sequence). The CDR3 spells CASSSRGFRSTDTQYF. The CDR3 DNA reads TGTGCCAGCAGTTCTAGGGGGTTCCGAAGCACAGATACGCAGTATTTT.

In its sample, this clone was seen a few times. The V gene is TRBV10-3, the J gene TRBJ1-1, with D uncertain. The CDR3 consists of 13 residues. V was shortened by 8 bases and J by 2 bases, with 12 bases between the two germline ends. Germline V gives CDR1 ENHRY, CDR2 SYGVKD. The CDR3 coding sequence is TGTGCCATCCGGTGGCAGACAAACACTGAAGCTTTCTTT. This codes for CAIRWQTNTEAFF.

The CDR3 nucleotides are TGTGCCAGCAGTAGGACTAGCATTGGGTTCCGGGAGCTGTTTTTT. Its protein product is CASSRTSIGFRELFF. The rearrangement joins TRBV6-5 to TRBJ2-2; 8 bases line up with TRBD2. The CDR3 spans 15 residues. V was pared by 5 bases and J by 9 bases, with 11 bases of the junction left unmatched. CDR1 MNHEY and CDR2 SVGAGI come from the germline V gene.

This chain connects TRBV7-2 to TRBJ1-3; 7 nucleotides line up with TRBD1. V dropped 5 bases and J dropped 3; count of bases not matched to a gene: 4. This CDR3 has 14 amino acids. CDR1 is SGHTA, CDR2 FQGNSA, per germline. The CDR3: CASSPDRVGNTIYF. For the CDR3, the DNA is TGTGCCAGCAGCCCCGACAGGGTTGGAAACACCATATATTTT.

V is TRBV5-1 and J is TRBJ2-1, with TRBD1 identical over 8 bases. CDR1 is SGHRS and CDR2 is YFSETQ in the germline V gene. V lost 0 bases to trimming and J lost 6 bases; unmatched junction nucleotides: 5. CDR3 size: 15 residues. CDR3 sequence reads: CASSLALGQGNEQFF. The DNA of the CDR3 is TGCGCCAGCAGCTTGGCGCTTGGACAGGGCAATGAGCAGTTCTTC.

The chain has TRBV6-1 and TRBJ2-1; perhaps TRBD2 as D (5 bases). The ends were cut back, 2 bases at V and 0 bases at J, with 17 bases in the middle. This CDR3 has 18 amino acids. Germline-derived CDR1 and CDR2 are MNHNS and SASEGT. CDR3 DNA: TGTGCCAGCAGTGAATATTATCGGACTCCCAGCTCCTACAATGAGCAGTTCTTC. It yields the protein CASSEYYRTPSSYNEQFF.

The chain combines TRBV29-1 with TRBJ2-5, with 7 positions matching TRBD2. V was pared by 3 bases and J by 4 bases, with 8 bases of the junction left unmatched. The germline CDR1 and CDR2 sequences are SQVTM and ANQGSEA. The CDR3 is 14 amino acids. The CDR3, as DNA: TGCAGCGTTGATCTGGGCGGGAGTCTAGAGACCCAGTACTTC. Its translation: CSVDLGGSLETQYF. The full variable domain, rest sourced from reference TRBV29-1 and TRBJ2-5, is SAVISQKPSRDICQRGTSLTIQCQVDSQVTMMFWYRQQPGQSLTLIATANQGSEATYESGFVIDKFPISRPNLTFSTLTVSNMSPEDSSIYLCSVDLGGSLETQYFGPGTRLLVL.

V gene TRBV5-1 combines with J gene TRBJ1-5; the match to TRBD1 covers 7 bases. The CDR3 runs to 15 residues. J was trimmed by 4 bases and V by 0 bases; bases with no gene match: 4. The V gene's germline CDR1 is SGHRS and CDR2 YFSETQ. Here the CDR3 reads CASSLEGAGNQPQHF. CDR3 coding DNA: TGCGCCAGCAGCTTGGAGGGGGCTGGAAATCAGCCCCAGCATTTT.